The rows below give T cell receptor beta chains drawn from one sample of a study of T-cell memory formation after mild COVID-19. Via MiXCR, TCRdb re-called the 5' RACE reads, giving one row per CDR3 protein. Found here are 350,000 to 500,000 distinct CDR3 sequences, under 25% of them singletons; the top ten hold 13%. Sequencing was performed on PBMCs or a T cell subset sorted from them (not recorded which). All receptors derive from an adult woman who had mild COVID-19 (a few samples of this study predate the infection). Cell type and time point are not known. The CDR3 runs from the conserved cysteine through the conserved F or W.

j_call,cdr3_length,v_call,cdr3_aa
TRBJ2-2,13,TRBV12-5,CASGFLITGELFF
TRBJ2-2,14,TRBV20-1,CSAKQGGSTGELFF
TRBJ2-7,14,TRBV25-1,CASSDWDIPYEQYF
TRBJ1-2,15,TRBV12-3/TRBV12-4,CASSPARGRGNGYTF
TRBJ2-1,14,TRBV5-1,CASSLDNSYNEQFF
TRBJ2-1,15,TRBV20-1,CSARDGTGLYNEQFF
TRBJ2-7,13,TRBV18,CASSPPTTYEQYF
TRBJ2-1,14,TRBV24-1,CATSDLGEYNEQFF
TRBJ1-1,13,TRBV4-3,CASSQEEETEAFF
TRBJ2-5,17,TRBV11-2,CASELRQAIRRGETQYF
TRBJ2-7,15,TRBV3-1,CASSQADRAPREQYF
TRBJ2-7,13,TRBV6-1,CALTRQGAYEQYF
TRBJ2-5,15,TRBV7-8,CASSLPGDRGETQYF
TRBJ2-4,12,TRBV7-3,CASSLRGDIQYF
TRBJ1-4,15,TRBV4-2,CASSRKQGGSEKLFF
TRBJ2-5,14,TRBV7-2,CASSRRDRIETQYF
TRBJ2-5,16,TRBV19,CASSAPSTGIQETQYF
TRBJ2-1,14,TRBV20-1,CSAPSGRLYNEQFF
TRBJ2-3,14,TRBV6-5,CASSGGAYTDTQYF
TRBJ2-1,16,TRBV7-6,CASSLVAGLGDNEQFF
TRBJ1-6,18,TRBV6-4,CASSAVAGVGSYNSPLHF
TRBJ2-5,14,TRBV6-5,CASSYSSSQETQYF
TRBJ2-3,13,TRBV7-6,CASSSGLSDTQYF
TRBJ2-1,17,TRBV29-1,CSVEDRAFGSSYNEQFF
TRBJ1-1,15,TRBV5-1,CASSPPGVRNTEAFF
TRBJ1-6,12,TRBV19,CASSMGHPALHF
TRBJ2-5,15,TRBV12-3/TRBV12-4,CASTQTSGAGGTQYF
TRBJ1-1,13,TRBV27,CASSNTGRTEAFF
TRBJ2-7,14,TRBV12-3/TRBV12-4,CASSSAPRDSEQYF
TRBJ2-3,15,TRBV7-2,CASSPAVTSTDTQYF
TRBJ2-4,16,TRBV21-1,CASSKDRESAKNIQYF
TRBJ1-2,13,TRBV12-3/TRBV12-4,CASRTGGFYGYTF
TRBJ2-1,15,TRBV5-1,CASSPGQYSYNEQFF
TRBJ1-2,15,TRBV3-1,CASSPRQGAGYGYTF
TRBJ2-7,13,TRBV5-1,CASSLWGQDEQYF
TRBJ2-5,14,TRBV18,CASSPSDRVKTQYF
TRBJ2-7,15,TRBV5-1,CASSFEQGGHYEQYF
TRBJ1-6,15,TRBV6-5,CASSYSGRSNSPLHF
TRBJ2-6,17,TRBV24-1,CATSEIDRFSGANVLTF
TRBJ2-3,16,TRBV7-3,CASSPTSGGARDTQYF
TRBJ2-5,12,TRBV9,CASDGLKETQYF
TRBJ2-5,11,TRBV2,CASCVGETQYF
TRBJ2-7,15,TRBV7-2,CASSLERLAGYEQYF
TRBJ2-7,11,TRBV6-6,CASSPDRVQYF
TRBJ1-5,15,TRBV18,CASSPDRVVGQPQHF